The next 22 T cell receptor beta chains were all read from a single sample in a study of T cell responses to AZD1222 COVID-19 vaccine. The method was immunoSEQ multiplex PCR; TCRdb's version includes in-frame clones alone and lacks a portion of them. This sample has 140,000 or so clones, with 88% found just once. The sample here was peripheral blood, taken 28 days after the second AZD1222 dose. Every receptor here comes from an adult who received the AZD1222 COVID-19 vaccine.

CDR3 amino acids: CASSTVEKLFF. The CDR3 DNA reads TGTGCCAGCTCGACAGTCGAAAAACTGTTTTTT. The chain joins TRBV28 to TRBJ1-4, with D possibly being TRBD1 (5 bases). Germline V gives CDR1 MDHEN, CDR2 SYDVKM. The V gene lost 8 bases and the J gene lost 8 bases, with 9 bases spanning the gap. This CDR3 comprises 11 residues.

The rearrangement links TRBV6-5 to TRBJ2-7, with TRBD2 as a possible D gene (6 bases). There are 14 residues in the CDR3. Germline CDR1 is MNHEY and CDR2 is SVGAGI. V dropped 6 bases and J dropped 6 bases, with 18 bases sitting between them. This CDR3 reads CASRQEWAGGEQYF. The CDR3 nucleotides are TGTGCCAGCAGGCAAGAGTGGGCCGGGGGCGAGCAGTACTTC.

This chain connects TRBV19 to TRBJ1-2; TRBD1 matches at 9 bases. Per the germline V gene, CDR1 is LNHDA and CDR2 is SQIVND (reference sequence). Unmatched junction bases numbered 10, after V lost 4 bases and J lost 4 bases. The CDR3 runs 16 residues. CDR3 sequence reads: CASSTRPGQGPYGYTF. The DNA of the CDR3 is TGTGCCAGTAGTACACGGCCGGGACAGGGACCCTATGGCTACACCTTC.

The chain employs TRBV29-1 and TRBJ2-1; D uncertain. This CDR3 contains 12 residues. Germline-derived CDR1 and CDR2 are SQVTM and ANQGSEA. Between the trimmed V and J ends, which lost 4 bases and 7 bases, there was a span of 11 bases. The CDR3 DNA reads as TGCAGCGTTGTTCGGAGTATTAATGAGCAGTTCTTC. Protein sequence: CSVVRSINEQFF.

The CDR3 reads CASSTQTGRDYGYTF. CDR3 nucleotide sequence: TGTGCCAGTAGTACCCAGACAGGGCGGGACTATGGCTACACCTTC. The chain has TRBV19 and TRBJ1-2, with 7 bases fitting TRBD1. V lost 4 bases, J lost 3 bases, and 8 bases stayed unmatched. Germline V CDR1 and CDR2: LNHDA, SQIVND (reference sequence). This CDR3 is built from 15 residues.

This sequence joins TRBV11-3 and TRBJ1-1, with a possible D match to TRBD1 (5 bases). The CDR3 runs to 14 residues. Germline CDR1 reads SGHNT; CDR2 reads YENEEA. The ends were cut back, 0 bases at V and 4 bases at J, with 9 bases in the middle. The CDR3 sequence: CASSLDGGGTEAFF. CDR3 coding DNA: TGTGCCAGCAGCTTAGACGGGGGTGGCACTGAAGCTTTCTTT.

This clone was counted once. The genes are TRBV30 and TRBJ1-5, with D uncertain. The V end lost 1 base, the J end lost 6 bases, and 7 bases lay between the germline ends. Germline V gene lookup returns CDR1 GTSNPN and CDR2 SVGIG (reference sequence). The CDR3 totals 12 residues. CDR3 protein: CAWSEVGQPQHF. The CDR3 DNA follows: TGTGCCTGGAGTGAAGTGGGTCAGCCCCAGCATTTT.

The chain is built from TRBV6-5 and TRBJ1-5; TRBD1 aligns across 9 bases. V trimming: 6 bases; J trimming: 6 bases; junction bases outside the gene matches: 6. This CDR3 is 14 amino acids long. Germline CDR1 is MNHEY and CDR2 is SVGAGI. This chain's CDR3 is CASRADRGFQPQHF. For the CDR3, the DNA is TGTGCCAGCAGGGCTGACAGGGGGTTTCAGCCCCAGCATTTT.

CDR3 region: CASSGNPWDSQSNQPQHF. CDR3 DNA: TGTGCCAGCAGTGGTAACCCCTGGGACAGTCAGAGCAATCAGCCCCAGCATTTT. The V call is TRBV6-2 or TRBV6-3, the J call TRBJ1-5; 7 nucleotides align to TRBD1. The CDR3 spans 18 residues. Per germline, CDR1 MNHEY and CDR2 SVGEGT. The V and J ends lost 5 bases and 1 base, in that order; junction bases with no gene match: 14.

The chain uses TRBV18 and TRBJ2-7; D gene uncertain. CDR3 length: 17 amino acids. Germline CDR1 is KGHSH and CDR2 is LQKENI. Trimming cost V 3 bases and J 4 bases, with 22 bases left between them. The CDR3 DNA reads as TGTGCCAGCTCACCGGCACAGCCCGCTAGTCGACCTTACGAGCAGTACTTC. It codes for CASSPAQPASRPYEQYF.

This clone has just one count. The chain joins TRBV30 to TRBJ1-6; no reliable D call. Germline lookup yields CDR1 GTSNPN and CDR2 SVGIG (reference sequence). The CDR3 extends over 14 amino acids. Trimming removed 3 bases at V and 2 bases at J, with 8 bases between. The CDR3 nucleotides are TGTGCCTGGAGGGGAGGCCCCTATAATTCACCCCTCCACTTT. Protein sequence: CAWRGGPYNSPLHF. Full variable domain (rest looked up from reference TRBV30 and TRBJ1-6): SQTIHQWPATLVQPVGSPLSLECTVEGTSNPNLYWYRQAAGRGLQLLFYSVGIGQISSEVPQNLSASRPQDRQFILSSKKLLLSDSGFYLCAWRGGPYNSPLHFGNGTRLTVT.

This clone was observed once. The chain carries TRBV7-2 and TRBJ2-7, with unresolved D. V lost 1 base to trimming and J lost 2 bases, with 6 bases between them. Germline V lookup: CDR1 SGHTA, CDR2 FQGNSA. This CDR3 region has 13 residues. The CDR3: CASSLGVTYEQYF. The CDR3 coding sequence is TGTGCCAGCAGCTTAGGGGTGACCTACGAGCAGTACTTC.

The chain uses TRBV7-2 and TRBJ2-3; D might be TRBD1 or TRBD2, each matching 5 bases. With 5 bases removed from V and 4 bases from J, the gap between germline ends came to 16 bases. The CDR3 extends over 15 amino acids. Germline V gives CDR1 SGHTA, CDR2 FQGNSA. The CDR3: CASSPSSGQADTQYF. The CDR3 DNA reads as TGTGCCAGCAGCCCCAGCTCGGGGCAGGCAGATACGCAGTATTTT.

This chain joins TRBV30 and TRBJ2-7; D remains ambiguous. This CDR3 spans 12 amino acids. The germline gives CDR1 GTSNPN, CDR2 SVGIG (reference sequence). Between the trimmed V and J ends, which lost 2 bases and 2 bases, there was a span of 7 bases. As DNA, the CDR3 is TGTGCCTGGAGTACCTCCACCTACGAGCAGTACTTC. Translated, it gives CAWSTSTYEQYF.

The V call is TRBV9, the J call TRBJ2-5; 13 bases line up with TRBD2. Losses at the gene ends were 0 bases for V and 2 bases for J; bases not matched to a gene: 4. The CDR3 consists of 17 residues. The germline V gene encodes CDR1 SGDLS and CDR2 YYNGEE. CDR3 bases: TGTGCCAGCAGCGTAGGACTAGCGGGAGGAGGTCAAGAGACCCAGTACTTC. The encoded protein is CASSVGLAGGGQETQYF.

The DNA for the CDR3 is TGTGCCAGTAGTATGCCCCACCGTTACTCACCCCTCCACTTT. Translated, it gives CASSMPHRYSPLHF. J is TRBJ1-6 and V is TRBV19; D is ambiguous. The CDR3 contains 14 residues. Germline V gene data show CDR1 as LNHDA and CDR2 as SQIVND (reference sequence). The V end was cut by 3 bases, the J end by 10 bases, with 13 bases between. The full variable domain, completed using reference TRBV19 and TRBJ1-6, is DGGITQSPKYLFRKEGQNVTLSCEQNLNHDAMYWYRQDPGQGLRLIYYSQIVNDFQKGDIAEGYSVSREKKESFPLTVTSAQKNPTAFYLCASSMPHRYSPLHFGNGTRLTVT.

Here the CDR3 reads CASSLQPSNNEQFF. As DNA, the CDR3 is TGTGCCAGCAGTCTACAGCCAAGCAACAATGAGCAGTTCTTC. The chain joins TRBV6-6 to TRBJ2-1; D gene uncertain. This CDR3 comprises 14 residues. The V gene's germline CDR1 is MNHNY and CDR2 SVGAGI (reference sequence). V lost 5 bases and J lost 5, with 13 bases in between.

J is TRBJ2-2 and V is TRBV28; 7 bases agree with TRBD2. The CDR3 consists of 16 residues. V lost 3 bases, J lost 4 bases, and 8 bases stayed unmatched. CDR1 is MDHEN, CDR2 SYDVKM, per germline. CDR3 sequence (DNA): TGTGCCAGCAGTTTGCGCGGGGGACCGGGCACCGGGGAGCTGTTTTTT. It yields the protein CASSLRGGPGTGELFF.

A remark on this clone: The sample has other DNA sequences that encode this CDR3 too. The V and J genes are TRBV3-1 (or the pseudogene TRBV3-2) and TRBJ1-1; TRBD1 might be the D (5 bases). CDR1 and CDR2 (germline): LGHDT, YNNKEL (reference sequence). Trimming took 1 base from V and 2 from J, leaving 8 bases between them. The CDR3 length is 14 residues. CDR3 sequence reads: CASSQVDSNTEAFF. DNA for the CDR3: TGTGCCAGCAGCCAAGTCGACAGTAACACTGAAGCTTTCTTT.

This clone was seen just once. The rearrangement joins TRBV5-5 to TRBJ2-4; D remains unclear. CDR1 and CDR2 (germline): SGHKS, YYEKEE (reference sequence). This CDR3 region has 14 residues. The V gene lost 4 bases and the J gene lost 0 bases, with 8 bases spanning the gap. CDR3 sequence: CASSLYLAKNIQYF. DNA for the CDR3: TGTGCCAGCAGCCTGTACCTAGCCAAAAACATTCAGTACTTC.

The rearrangement links TRBV15 to TRBJ1-2; 7 positions match TRBD1. V gave up 3 bases and J gave up 4 bases; unmatched junction bases: 5. CDR1 and CDR2 from the germline V gene are LNHNV and YYDKDF (reference sequence). The CDR3 runs to 14 residues. This CDR3 reads CATSRGGQLYGYTF. In DNA, the CDR3 is TGTGCCACCAGCAGGGGGGGACAGCTCTATGGCTACACCTTC.

J is TRBJ1-2 and V is TRBV30; 12 bases map to TRBD1. Germline V lookup: CDR1 GTSNPN, CDR2 SVGIG (reference sequence). J was trimmed by 7 bases and V by 6 bases; bases with no gene match: 15. The CDR3 is made up of 16 amino acids. The CDR3 nucleotides read TGTGCCTGTGCTACCTTGCCGGGACAGGGGGCAGGTGGCTACACCTTC. This encodes CACATLPGQGAGGYTF.